This T cell receptor beta chain was observed in a study of shared clonotypes between healthy human individuals. The CDR3 totals 18 residues. CDR1 is SGDLS and CDR2 is YYNGEE in the germline V gene. V gave up 3 bases and J gave up 6 bases, with 24 bases separating them. To note about this clone: What it binds is unknown.

Replicate PCRs for sorted subsets used about 200 ng DNA; this equaled about 30,000 T cell genomes. TCRdb's copy holds only in-frame clones and misses some; the assay was immunoSEQ multiplex PCR. The sample holds around 2.1 million clones, roughly 95% seen once. Study results and caveats: Tissues were not sampled, only blood, and their repertoires likely differ. Naive subsets generally had larger estimated richness than memory subsets. Among several donors, roughly 5% of naive CD4 clonotypes were found in common.

The sequence derives from a man in his late teens or twenties in good health. Material for sequencing was naive CD4+ T cells sorted from blood. The subset here: CD45RA+ positively selected. The chain combines TRBV9 with TRBJ2-2; D might be TRBD1 (6 bases). CDR3 DNA: TGTGCCAGCAGCGCAGGGGAATCGGGGTTCAGTCATTCCGGGGAGCTGTTTTTT. Its protein is CASSAGESGFSHSGELFF.